The T cell receptor beta chain described here comes from a study of blood T cells in healthy people across ages. A remark on this clonotype: Its antigen is still unknown.

CDR1 MNHEY and CDR2 SMNVEV come from the germline V gene (reference sequence). This CDR3 region has 13 residues. Trimming took 6 bases from V and 4 from J; bases not matched to a gene: 2. A sample-barcoded 5' primer and a J-beta primer mix were used in a second PCR of about 7 to 12 cycles. Each CDR3 protein gets one entry after TCRdb re-called the 5' RACE reads with MiXCR. Among about 930,000 distinct CDR3 sequences listed, 25% to 30% were seen once. The study, taken as a whole, reports: Comparison with aged donors showed that long-lived donors had more naive CD4+ cells and higher diversity. Naive T cell percentage showed a strong correlation with TCR beta diversity.

These same records also appear under a second study, on T cells of mothers and their children. That report notes: A few healthy Caucasian mothers, along with their six children, served as the donors.

Sequenced: blood. V is TRBV27 and J is TRBJ2-1, with 8 positions matching TRBD2. The sequence was obtained from a woman in her thirties or forties in good health. The CDR3 bases are TGTGCCAGCAGGGTAGCGGGGTACAATGAGCAGTTCTTC. Protein sequence: CASRVAGYNEQFF.